Included here is one T cell receptor (beta chain) sequence, with context. It was patients with CD8+CD57+ cell expansion by flow cytometry who were chosen for sequencing. Patients were treatment-naive when blood was sampled. Trimming pared 2 bases from V and 11 bases from J, leaving 20 bases between. This CDR3 has 15 residues. The V gene's germline CDR1 is SGHVS and CDR2 FQNEAQ. The sample comes from a study of CD8+CD57+ T cells in acquired aplastic anemia. The use of genomic DNA as template underpinned the TCR beta VDJ and CDR3 profiling. Each CDR3 protein gets one entry after TCRdb re-called the reads with MiXCR. The sample lists 270,000 or so distinct CDR3 sequences; 65% to 90% were seen once.

The sample taken for sequencing was sorted CD4+, CD8+, or CD8+CD57+ T cells (not recorded which) from PBMCs. This receptor was identified in a human donor with aplastic anemia. V is TRBV7-8 and J is TRBJ2-3; D is perhaps TRBD1 or TRBD2 (5 bases each). The CDR3 DNA sequence: TGTGCCAGCAGCTTAACTAGAGGGACCGAAGCTCAGCAGTATTTT. Amino acids: CASSLTRGTEAQQYF.